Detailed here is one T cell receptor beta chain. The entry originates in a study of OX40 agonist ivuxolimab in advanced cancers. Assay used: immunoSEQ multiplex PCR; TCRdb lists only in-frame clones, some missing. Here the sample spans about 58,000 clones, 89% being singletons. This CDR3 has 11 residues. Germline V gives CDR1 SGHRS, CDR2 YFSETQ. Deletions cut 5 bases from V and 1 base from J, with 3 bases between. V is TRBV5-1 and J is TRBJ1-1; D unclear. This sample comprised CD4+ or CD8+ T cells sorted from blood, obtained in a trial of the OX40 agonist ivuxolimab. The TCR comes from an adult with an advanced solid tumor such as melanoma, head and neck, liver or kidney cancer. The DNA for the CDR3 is TGCGCCAGCAGGGGGAACACTGAAGCTTTCTTT. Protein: CASRGNTEAFF.